This record concerns one T cell receptor beta chain sequence. The CDR3 totals 16 residues. The germline gives CDR1 SGHAT, CDR2 FQNNGV. With V trimmed by 5 bases and J by 3 bases, 7 bases remained unmatched. This sample is part of a study of blood T cells in healthy people across ages. Combining a sample-barcoded 5' primer with a J-beta primer mix, a second PCR ran for roughly 7 to 12 cycles. A single record per CDR3 protein comes from TCRdb applying MiXCR to the 5' RACE reads. The sample includes 250,000 to 300,000 distinct CDR3 sequences, roughly 26% of them seen just once. Sequencing was performed on blood. The chain has TRBV11-2 and TRBJ2-2, with 9 positions matching TRBD2. This clonotype originated in a woman aged 70-85 years in good health. The CDR3 region has the DNA TGTGCCAGCAGCGGACTTGGCGGGAGGGACACCGGGGAGCTGTTTTTT. It codes for CASSGLGGRDTGELFF.